Here is one T cell receptor (beta chain) with its context. Ligated cDNA underwent four rounds of PCR with nested alpha and beta constant region primers and SP2. TCRdb processed the 5' RACE reads anew with MiXCR; each CDR3 protein has one entry. The table shows roughly 62,000 distinct CDR3 sequences, with around 7.7% occurring only once. This entry comes from a study of naive and memory T cell subsets. The CDR3 consists of 14 residues. With 7 bases removed from V and 4 bases from J, the gap between germline ends came to 16 bases. An oligonucleotide containing a UMI was ligated to the 3' end of TCR cDNA.

V is TRBV12-3 or TRBV12-4 and J is TRBJ1-2; tentatively, D is TRBD1 (6 bases). The sequence came from a male donor in good health. CDR3 residues: CASNPDSSFYGYTF. In DNA, the CDR3 is TGTGCCAGCAACCCGGACAGCTCTTTCTATGGCTACACCTTC.